One T cell receptor beta chain is described in this entry. Its matching antigen is unknown. This sample was included in a study of CD8 T cells in Susac syndrome. Findings of the study overall: An acknowledgment was made by the study that its TCR sequencing and HLA analysis involved relatively few individuals.

Sequencing targeted TCR beta in blood CD8+ and CD4+ T cells. Relapsing-remitting disease, either stable or active, was present in the treatment-naive patients who were the multiple sclerosis controls. Germline V gene lookup returns CDR1 SGHRS and CDR2 YFSETQ. The V and J ends lost 2 bases and 12 bases respectively, with 17 bases between them. This CDR3 contains 13 residues. With random hexamers, about 0.5 to 1 ug RNA was reverse transcribed. The authors amplified TCR beta CDR3 across 54 Vbeta and 13 Jbeta using immunoSEQ multiplex PCR. TCRdb fed the immunoSEQ multiplex PCR reads into MiXCR, producing one record per CDR3 protein. This sample carries almost 450,000 distinct CDR3 sequences, 75% to 90% of them seen once, and the ten largest clones take roughly 0.1%.

This chain links TRBV5-1 with TRBJ1-1, with a weak D call TRBD1 (5 bases). The origin of this receptor is a human donor with multiple sclerosis. The sequencing sample was made of CD8+ T cells from PBMCs. The CDR3: CASSFPGRPESFF. CDR3 bases: TGCGCCAGCAGCTTCCCAGGGAGGCCGGAATCTTTCTTT.